This record concerns one TCR beta chain sequence. Its target is unknown. These data originate in a study of T cell responses to AZD1222 COVID-19 vaccine. General study findings and limits: Clonal diversity may have been underestimated in mostly white British donors. All repertoire sampling was performed exclusively after the peak T cell response.

Germline-derived CDR1 and CDR2 are SGHAT and FQNNGV. Trimming left V 4 bases short and J 3 bases short, with 10 bases between. The CDR3 covers 13 residues. Measured with immunoSEQ multiplex PCR; TCRdb has only the in-frame clones, and not every one. Seen here are 140,000 to 150,000 clones, approximately 89% observed once, and the top ten hold about 1.8%. This TCR was recovered from an adult who received the AZD1222 COVID-19 vaccine. The V call is TRBV11-2, the J call TRBJ2-7; D gene ambiguous. This specimen consisted of peripheral blood, obtained 28 days after the second AZD1222 dose. CDR3 loop: CASSYTLLYEQYF. CDR3 sequence (DNA): TGTGCCAGCAGCTACACTTTACTCTACGAGCAGTACTTC.